Below are 13 T cell receptor beta chains sequenced from a single sample in a study of regulatory T cells in long-lasting Graves disease. Time point: newly diagnosed GD, antithyroid drugs for less than 3 months. PBMCs provided the RNA from which the TCR library was made. Building the TCR beta libraries relied on iRepertoire HTBI primers, and CDR3 regions underwent Arm-PCR. TCRdb used MiXCR to reprocess the multiplex PCR reads, holding one entry per CDR3 protein. The repertoire consists of some 600,000 distinct CDR3 sequences, with around 15% occurring once and the leading ten covering more than 10%. The sample also formed part of further work on T cells in Graves' hyperthyroidism and ophthalmopathy.

This specimen consisted of peripheral blood mononuclear cells (PBMCs), obtained at new diagnosis, from a patient treated with antithyroid drugs. The receptors originated from a young man with Graves disease.

The V and J genes are TRBV5-1 and TRBJ1-2; possible D gene TRBD1, 6 bases. This CDR3 is 14 amino acids long. The V and J ends lost 4 bases and 6 bases respectively, with 16 bases between them. Germline V lookup: CDR1 SGHRS, CDR2 YFSETQ. The CDR3 DNA sequence: TGCGCCAGCAGCAGCGGACAGACATTCAATGGCTACACCTTC. Its protein is CASSSGQTFNGYTF.

Many counts were recorded for this clonotype. The chain employs TRBV27 and TRBJ2-1; 13 nucleotides match TRBD2. CDR3 size: 19 residues. The junction had 19 bases not matched to a gene; V was cut back by 4 bases and J by 10 bases. Looked up from germline, CDR1 is MNHEY and CDR2 is SMNVEV (reference sequence). In DNA, the CDR3 is TGTGCCAGCAGTTCCCGCCTGACTAGCGGGAGGACCTACCCCCCCGAGCAGTTCTTC. This sequence encodes CASSSRLTSGRTYPPEQFF.

At least ten counts were recorded for this clonotype. This chain uses TRBV3-1 with TRBJ2-3, with 7 bases aligning to TRBD1. Germline V gene sequence: CDR1 LGHDT, CDR2 YNNKEL (reference sequence). This CDR3 contains 16 residues. The V gene end was trimmed by 4 bases and the J gene end by 4 bases; junction bases not matched to a gene: 11. CDR3 in amino acids: CASSPPDRVGADTQYF. For the CDR3, the DNA is TGTGCCAGCAGCCCACCCGACAGGGTCGGAGCAGATACGCAGTATTTT.

The J gene is TRBJ2-2, the V gene TRBV12-3 or TRBV12-4, with TRBD2 matching 8 bases. The CDR3 has 15 amino acids. Trimming took 6 bases from V and 4 from J; bases not matched to a gene: 7. This CDR3 reads CASSGGERATGELFF. As DNA, the CDR3 is TGTGCCAGCAGCGGGGGGGAGCGGGCCACCGGGGAGCTGTTTTTT.

As regards this clonotype: A read error is possible here, since a much larger clone lies one base away. The chain employs TRBV7-9 and TRBJ2-1; 15 positions agree with TRBD2. CDR3 length: 17 amino acids. The germline gives CDR1 SEHNR, CDR2 FQNEAQ (reference sequence). V gave up 5 bases and J gave up 8 bases; unmatched junction bases: 10. The DNA for the CDR3 is TGTGCCAGCAGCCCTGGGACTAGCGGGGGGCACGGCGATGAGCAGTTCTTC. The encoded protein is CASSPGTSGGHGDEQFF.

This chain connects TRBV6-5 to TRBJ2-7; 8 bases are a match to TRBD2. V gave up 2 bases and J gave up 1 base; unmatched junction bases: 1. This CDR3 has 14 residues. Per the germline V gene, CDR1 is MNHEY and CDR2 is SVGAGI. CDR3 region: CASSYTGGSYEQYF. The CDR3 DNA follows: TGTGCCAGCAGTTACACGGGGGGGTCCTACGAGCAGTACTTC.

This clonotype has a count of ten or more. Compared with germline, one end of the junction differs, possibly owing to a read error. The rearrangement joins TRBV5-1 to TRBJ2-5; D is undetermined. In germline, CDR1 is SGHRS, CDR2 YFSETQ. CDR3 length: 12 amino acids. This chain's CDR3 is CASSLAMETQYF. In DNA form, the CDR3 reads TGTGCCAGCAGCTTAGCTATGGAGACCCAGTACTTC.

Many counts were recorded for this clonotype. The V gene is TRBV6-5, the J gene TRBJ2-5; TRBD1 matches at 8 bases. CDR1 MNHEY and CDR2 SVGAGI come from the germline V gene. After removal of 2 bases from V and 3 bases from J, the junction contained 26 bases not matched to a gene. This CDR3 region has 22 residues. The CDR3 here is CASSYRIIGRAGRRGREETQYF. The CDR3 DNA reads as TGTGCCAGCAGTTACCGCATCATAGGTCGCGCCGGTCGCAGGGGGCGCGAAGAGACCCAGTACTTC.

This clonotype was seen many times. This chain uses TRBV28 with TRBJ1-1; TRBD1 is a possible D gene (6 bases). This CDR3 region has 14 residues. Between the trimmed V and J ends, which lost 4 bases and 4 bases, there was a span of 13 bases. Per the germline V gene, CDR1 is MDHEN and CDR2 is SYDVKM. Here the CDR3 DNA reads TGTGCCAGCAGTTCGCAGGGGCGCTCCACTGAAGCTTTCTTT. Translated, it gives CASSSQGRSTEAFF.

In this sample, this clonotype turned up many times. V gene TRBV18 combines with J gene TRBJ1-1; D gene uncertain. V gave up 4 bases and J gave up 4 bases, with 16 bases separating them. CDR1 is KGHSH and CDR2 is LQKENI in the germline V gene. The CDR3 has 15 residues. CDR3 region: CASSLLQTVTTEAFF. CDR3 coding DNA: TGTGCCAGCTCACTCCTTCAGACGGTAACCACTGAAGCTTTCTTT.

This clonotype was counted ten times or more. V gene TRBV12-3 or TRBV12-4 combines with J gene TRBJ2-5, with 7 bases that match TRBD2. This CDR3 has 15 residues. Unmatched junction bases numbered 7, after V lost 3 bases and J lost 3 bases. CDR3 sequence reads: CASSLLASGKETQYF. As DNA, the CDR3 is TGTGCCAGCAGTTTGTTAGCTAGCGGAAAAGAGACCCAGTACTTC.

This clonotype occurred many times. This chain connects TRBV28 to TRBJ2-5; 8 positions match TRBD2. V shed 8 bases and J 5 bases; nucleotides not matched to a gene: 10. CDR1 is MDHEN and CDR2 is SYDVKM in the germline V gene. This CDR3 has 14 residues. The chain's CDR3 is CASGRTGGRETQYF. The CDR3 nucleotides are TGTGCCAGCGGCCGAACGGGAGGGAGGGAGACCCAGTACTTC.

The chain couples TRBV9 to TRBJ2-7, with 10 bases lining up with TRBD1. The CDR3 loop spans 14 amino acids. Per the germline V gene, CDR1 is SGDLS and CDR2 is YYNGEE. V was pared by 3 bases and J by 6 bases, with 6 bases of the junction left unmatched. The CDR3 loop is CASSARDRGSEQYF. The CDR3 coding sequence is TGTGCCAGCAGCGCCCGGGACAGGGGTAGCGAGCAGTACTTC.